A single sample gave rise to the 2 T cell receptor beta chains below, sequenced in a study of synovial regulatory T cells in juvenile arthritis. Sequencing was performed with immunoSEQ multiplex PCR; in TCRdb, only in-frame clones are kept and a portion is missing. Here the sample table reports roughly 10,000 clones. Sequenced: Treg cells from blood. As to subset: remaining (HLA-DR-negative) circulating blood Treg cells. These receptors originate from a donor aged 2-30 years with juvenile idiopathic arthritis.

The chain employs TRBV19 and TRBJ2-7; TCRdb reports TRBD2, a call that lacks DNA to check it against. The CDR3 runs to 16 residues. No DNA appears here. CDR1 is LNHDA, CDR2 SQIVND, per germline (reference sequence). The CDR3 loop is CASSTAGTSVSYEQYF. Filled out from reference TRBV19 and TRBJ2-7, the complete variable domain reads DGGITQSPKYLFRKEGQNVTLSCEQNLNHDAMYWYRQDPGQGLRLIYYSQIVNDFQKGDIAEGYSVSREKKESFPLTVTSAQKNPTAFYLCASSTAGTSVSYEQYFGPGTRLTVT.

The genes are TRBV4-1 and TRBJ2-3; TCRdb indicates TRBD1, and absent DNA this call remains unverified. Germline values: CDR1 MGHRA, CDR2 YSYEKL. The CDR3 totals 17 residues. No DNA is recorded. The CDR3 loop is CASSQLIDRLGTDTQYF.